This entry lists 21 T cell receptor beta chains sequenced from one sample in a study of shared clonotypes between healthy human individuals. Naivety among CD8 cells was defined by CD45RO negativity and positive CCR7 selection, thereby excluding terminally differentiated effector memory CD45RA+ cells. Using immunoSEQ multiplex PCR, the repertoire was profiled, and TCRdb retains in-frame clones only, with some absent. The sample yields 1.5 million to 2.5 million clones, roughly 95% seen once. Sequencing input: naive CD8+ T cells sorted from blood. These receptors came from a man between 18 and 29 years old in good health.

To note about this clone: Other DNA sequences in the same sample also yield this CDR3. The chain's CDR3 is CASSLGRGNTEAFF. CDR3 DNA sequence: TGTGCCAGCAGCTTGGGGAGGGGGAACACTGAAGCTTTCTTT. This rearrangement joins TRBV5-4 to TRBJ1-1; D possibly corresponds to TRBD1 (5 bases). Germline loops: CDR1 SGHNT, CDR2 YYREEE (reference sequence). The CDR3 is made up of 14 amino acids. V lost 0 bases and J lost 1, with 7 bases in between.

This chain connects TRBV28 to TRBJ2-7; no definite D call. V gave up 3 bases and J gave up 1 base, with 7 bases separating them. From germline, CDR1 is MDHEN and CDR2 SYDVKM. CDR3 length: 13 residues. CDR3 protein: CASSLQISYEQYF. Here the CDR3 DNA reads TGTGCCAGCAGTTTGCAGATTTCCTACGAGCAGTACTTC.

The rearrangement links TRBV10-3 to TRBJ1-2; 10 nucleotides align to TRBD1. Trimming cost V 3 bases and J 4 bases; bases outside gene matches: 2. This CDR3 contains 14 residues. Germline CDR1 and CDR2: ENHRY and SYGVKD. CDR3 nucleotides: TGTGCCATCAGTGAAGGGACAGGGGCCTATGGCTACACCTTC. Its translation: CAISEGTGAYGYTF.

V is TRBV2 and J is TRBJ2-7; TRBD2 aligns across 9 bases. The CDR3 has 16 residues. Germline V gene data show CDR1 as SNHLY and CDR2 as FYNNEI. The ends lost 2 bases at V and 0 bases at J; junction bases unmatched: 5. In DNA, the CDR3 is TGTGCCAGCAGTGAACAAGCGGGAGGCCTCTCCTACGAGCAGTACTTC. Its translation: CASSEQAGGLSYEQYF.

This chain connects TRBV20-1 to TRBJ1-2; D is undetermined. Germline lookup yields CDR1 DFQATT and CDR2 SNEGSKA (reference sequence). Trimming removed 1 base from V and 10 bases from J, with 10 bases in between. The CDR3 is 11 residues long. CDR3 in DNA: TGCAGTGCTAGAGGGCCTGCGGACTACACCTTC. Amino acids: CSARGPADYTF.

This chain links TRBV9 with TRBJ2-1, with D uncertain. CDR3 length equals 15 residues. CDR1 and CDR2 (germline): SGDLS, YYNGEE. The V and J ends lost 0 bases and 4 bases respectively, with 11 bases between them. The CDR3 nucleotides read TGTGCCAGCAGCGTAGGGGCAGCCCGTTACAATGAGCAGTTCTTC. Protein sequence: CASSVGAARYNEQFF. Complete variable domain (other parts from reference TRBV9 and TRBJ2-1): DSGVTQTPKHLITATGQRVTLRCSPRSGDLSVYWYQQSLDQGLQFLIQYYNGEERAKGNILERFSAQQFPDLHSELNLSSLELGDSALYFCASSVGAARYNEQFFGPGTRLTVL.

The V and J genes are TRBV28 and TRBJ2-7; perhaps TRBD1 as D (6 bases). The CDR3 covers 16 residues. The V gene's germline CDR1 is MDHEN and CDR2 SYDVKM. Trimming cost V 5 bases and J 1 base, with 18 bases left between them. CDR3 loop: CASSKEVGHRSYEQYF. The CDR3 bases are TGTGCCAGCAGTAAGGAGGTGGGACATCGATCCTACGAGCAGTACTTC.

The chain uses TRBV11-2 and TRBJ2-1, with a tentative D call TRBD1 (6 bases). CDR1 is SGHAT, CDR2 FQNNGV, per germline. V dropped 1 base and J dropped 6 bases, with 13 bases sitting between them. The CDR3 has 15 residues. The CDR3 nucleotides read TGTGCCAGCAGCTTAGCGGCAGGGGCGGGCAATGAGCAGTTCTTC. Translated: CASSLAAGAGNEQFF.

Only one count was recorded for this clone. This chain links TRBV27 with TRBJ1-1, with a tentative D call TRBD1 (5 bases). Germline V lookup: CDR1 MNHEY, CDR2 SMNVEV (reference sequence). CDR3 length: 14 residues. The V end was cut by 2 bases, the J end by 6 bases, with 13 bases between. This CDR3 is CASSLKGPRAEAFF. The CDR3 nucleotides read TGTGCCAGCAGTTTAAAGGGCCCCAGGGCTGAAGCTTTCTTT.

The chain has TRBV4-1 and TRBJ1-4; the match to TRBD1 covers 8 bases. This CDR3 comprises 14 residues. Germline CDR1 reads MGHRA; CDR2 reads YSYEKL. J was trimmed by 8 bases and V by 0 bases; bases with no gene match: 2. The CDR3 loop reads CASSQDTGGEKLFF. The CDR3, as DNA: TGCGCCAGCAGCCAAGATACAGGGGGGGAAAAACTGTTTTTT.

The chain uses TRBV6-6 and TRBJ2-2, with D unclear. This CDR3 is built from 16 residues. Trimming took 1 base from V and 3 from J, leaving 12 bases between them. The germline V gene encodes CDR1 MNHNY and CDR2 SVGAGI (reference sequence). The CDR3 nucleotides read TGTGCCAGCAGTTACTATCGGTCCGGATACACCGGGGAGCTGTTTTTT. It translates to CASSYYRSGYTGELFF.

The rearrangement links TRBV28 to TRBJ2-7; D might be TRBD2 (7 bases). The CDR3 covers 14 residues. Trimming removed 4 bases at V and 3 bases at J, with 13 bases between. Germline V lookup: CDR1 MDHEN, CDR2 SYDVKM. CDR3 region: CASSYRGAGYEQYF. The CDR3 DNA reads TGTGCCAGCAGTTATCGGGGGGCGGGCTACGAGCAGTACTTC.

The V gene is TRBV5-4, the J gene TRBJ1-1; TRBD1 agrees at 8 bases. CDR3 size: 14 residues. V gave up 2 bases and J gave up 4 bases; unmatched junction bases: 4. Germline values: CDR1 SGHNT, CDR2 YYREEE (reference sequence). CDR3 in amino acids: CASSFYRGSTEAFF. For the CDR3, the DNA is TGTGCCAGCAGCTTCTACAGGGGGAGCACTGAAGCTTTCTTT.

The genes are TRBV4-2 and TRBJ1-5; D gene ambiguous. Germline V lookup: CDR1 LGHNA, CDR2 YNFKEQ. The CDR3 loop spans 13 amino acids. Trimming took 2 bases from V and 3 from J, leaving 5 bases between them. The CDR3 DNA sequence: TGTGCCAGCAGCCAAAATATCAATCAGCCCCAGCATTTT. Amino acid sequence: CASSQNINQPQHF.

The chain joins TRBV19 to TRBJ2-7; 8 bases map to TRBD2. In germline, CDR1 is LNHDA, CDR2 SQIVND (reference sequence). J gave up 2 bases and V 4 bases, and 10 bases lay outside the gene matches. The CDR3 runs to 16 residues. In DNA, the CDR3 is TGTGCCAGTAGTAATACGGCTAGCGGGTTACCCTACGAGCAGTACTTC. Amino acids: CASSNTASGLPYEQYF.

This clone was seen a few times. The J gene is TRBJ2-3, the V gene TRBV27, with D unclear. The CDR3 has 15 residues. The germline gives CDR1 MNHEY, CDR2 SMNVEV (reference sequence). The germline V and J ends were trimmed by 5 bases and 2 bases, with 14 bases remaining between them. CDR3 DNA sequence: TGTGCCAGCAGTGCGTTAGTGGCCCCCACAGATACGCAGTATTTT. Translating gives CASSALVAPTDTQYF.

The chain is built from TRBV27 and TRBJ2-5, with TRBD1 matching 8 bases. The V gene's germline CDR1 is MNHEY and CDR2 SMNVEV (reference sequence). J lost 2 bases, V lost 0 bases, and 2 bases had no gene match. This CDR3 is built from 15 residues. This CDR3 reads CASSLSRTGQETQYF. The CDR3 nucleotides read TGTGCCAGCAGTTTATCCCGGACAGGGCAAGAGACCCAGTACTTC.

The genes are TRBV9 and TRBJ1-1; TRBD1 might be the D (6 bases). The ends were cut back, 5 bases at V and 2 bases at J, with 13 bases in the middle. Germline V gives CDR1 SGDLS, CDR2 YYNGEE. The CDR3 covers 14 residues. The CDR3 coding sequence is TGTGCCAGCAGGGCACAGGGAATCAACACTGAAGCTTTCTTT. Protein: CASRAQGINTEAFF. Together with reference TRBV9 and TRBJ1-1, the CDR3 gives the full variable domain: DSGVTQTPKHLITATGQRVTLRCSPRSGDLSVYWYQQSLDQGLQFLIQYYNGEERAKGNILERFSAQQFPDLHSELNLSSLELGDSALYFCASRAQGINTEAFFGQGTRLTVV.

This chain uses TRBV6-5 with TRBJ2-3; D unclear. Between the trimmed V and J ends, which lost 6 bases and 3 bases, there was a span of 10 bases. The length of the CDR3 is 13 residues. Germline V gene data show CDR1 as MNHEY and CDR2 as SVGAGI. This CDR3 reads CASSQRRTDTQYF. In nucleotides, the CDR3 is TGTGCCAGCAGCCAACGACGGACAGATACGCAGTATTTT.

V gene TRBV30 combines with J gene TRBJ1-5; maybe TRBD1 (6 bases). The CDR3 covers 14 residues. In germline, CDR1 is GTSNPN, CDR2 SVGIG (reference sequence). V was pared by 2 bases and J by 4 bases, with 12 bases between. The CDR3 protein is CAWSIQGFNQPQHF. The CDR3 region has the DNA TGTGCCTGGAGTATACAGGGATTTAATCAGCCCCAGCATTTT. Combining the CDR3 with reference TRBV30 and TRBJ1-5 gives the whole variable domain SQTIHQWPATLVQPVGSPLSLECTVEGTSNPNLYWYRQAAGRGLQLLFYSVGIGQISSEVPQNLSASRPQDRQFILSSKKLLLSDSGFYLCAWSIQGFNQPQHFGDGTRLSIL.

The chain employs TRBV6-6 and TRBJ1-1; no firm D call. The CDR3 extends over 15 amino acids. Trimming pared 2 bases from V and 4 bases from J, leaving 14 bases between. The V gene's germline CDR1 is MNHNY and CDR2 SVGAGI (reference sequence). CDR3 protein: CASSYDDSWGTEAFF. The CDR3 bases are TGTGCCAGCAGTTACGATGACTCTTGGGGCACTGAAGCTTTCTTT.